This T cell receptor beta chain was observed in a study of breast tumors, draining lymph nodes, adjacent tissues. This clonotype was seen ten or more times. Its specificity is unknown. Study results and caveats: Compared with lymph nodes, tumors were less diverse; compared with nontumor tissue, more.

TCRdb redid the calling of the multiplex PCR reads with MiXCR, one entry per CDR3 protein. This table holds tens of thousands of distinct CDR3 sequences, around 45% found once. There are 14 residues in the CDR3. V was cut by 4 bases and J by 6 bases, with 16 bases left in between. Germline loops: CDR1 SGHTA, CDR2 FQGNSA. The clonotype comes from a female donor with breast cancer. Some clones in this sample may be carry-over from other donors' samples. The sequencing input was breast tumor tissue. This chain links TRBV7-2 with TRBJ2-7; D not certain. The CDR3 DNA reads as TGTGCCAGCAGCTCCCCGAGCAGTCTCCCCGAGCAGTACTTC. Residues: CASSSPSSLPEQYF.